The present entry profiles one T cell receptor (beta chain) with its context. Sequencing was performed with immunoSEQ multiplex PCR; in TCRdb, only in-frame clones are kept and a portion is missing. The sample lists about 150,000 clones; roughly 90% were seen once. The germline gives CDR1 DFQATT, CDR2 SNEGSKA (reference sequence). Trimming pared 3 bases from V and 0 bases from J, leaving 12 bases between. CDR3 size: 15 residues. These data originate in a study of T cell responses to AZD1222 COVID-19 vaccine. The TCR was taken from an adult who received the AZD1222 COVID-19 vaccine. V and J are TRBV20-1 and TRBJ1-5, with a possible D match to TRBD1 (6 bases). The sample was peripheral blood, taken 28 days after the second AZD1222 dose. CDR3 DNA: TGCAGTGCTAGTTTGGGGGCCCTTAGCAATCAGCCCCAGCATTTT. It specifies CSASLGALSNQPQHF.